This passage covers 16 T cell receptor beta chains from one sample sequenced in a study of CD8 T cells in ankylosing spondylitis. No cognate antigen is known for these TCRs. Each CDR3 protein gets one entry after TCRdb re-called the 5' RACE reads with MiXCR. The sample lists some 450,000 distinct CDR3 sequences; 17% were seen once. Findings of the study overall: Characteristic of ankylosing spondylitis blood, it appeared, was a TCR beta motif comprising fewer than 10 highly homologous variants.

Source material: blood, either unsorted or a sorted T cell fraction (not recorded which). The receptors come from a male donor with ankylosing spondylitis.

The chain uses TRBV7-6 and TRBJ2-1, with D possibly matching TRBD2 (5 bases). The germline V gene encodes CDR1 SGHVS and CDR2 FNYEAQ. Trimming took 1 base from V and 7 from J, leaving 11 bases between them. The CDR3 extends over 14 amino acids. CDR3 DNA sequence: TGTGCCAGCAGCTTAGTGGCACTAGGGAATGAGCAGTTCTTC. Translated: CASSLVALGNEQFF.

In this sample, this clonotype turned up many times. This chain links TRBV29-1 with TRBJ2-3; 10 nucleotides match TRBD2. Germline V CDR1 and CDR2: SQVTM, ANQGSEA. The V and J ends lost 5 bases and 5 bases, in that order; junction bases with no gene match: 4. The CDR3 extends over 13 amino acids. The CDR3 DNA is TGCAGCGTTCACCGACTAGCGGGAGATACGCAGTATTTT. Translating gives CSVHRLAGDTQYF.

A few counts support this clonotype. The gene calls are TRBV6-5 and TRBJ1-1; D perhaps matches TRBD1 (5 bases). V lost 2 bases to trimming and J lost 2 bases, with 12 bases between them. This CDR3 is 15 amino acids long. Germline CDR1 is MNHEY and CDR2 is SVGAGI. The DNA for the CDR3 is TGTGCCAGCAGTTACGACTGGAGGGGTAACACTGAAGCTTTCTTT. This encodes CASSYDWRGNTEAFF.

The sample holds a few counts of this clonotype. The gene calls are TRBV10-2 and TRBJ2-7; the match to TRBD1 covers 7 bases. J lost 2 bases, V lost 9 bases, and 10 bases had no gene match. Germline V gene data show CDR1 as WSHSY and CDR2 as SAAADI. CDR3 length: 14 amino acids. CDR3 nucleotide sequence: TGCGCCAGTCGAAGACAGGGTTCGGCCTACGAGCAGTACTTC. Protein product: CASRRQGSAYEQYF.

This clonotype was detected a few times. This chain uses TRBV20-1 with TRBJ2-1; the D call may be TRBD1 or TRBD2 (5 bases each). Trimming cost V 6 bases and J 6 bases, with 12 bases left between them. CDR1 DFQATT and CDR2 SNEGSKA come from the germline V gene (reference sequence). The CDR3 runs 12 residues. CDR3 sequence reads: CSAGQGGNEQFF. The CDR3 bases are TGCAGTGCCGGACAAGGAGGCAATGAGCAGTTCTTC.

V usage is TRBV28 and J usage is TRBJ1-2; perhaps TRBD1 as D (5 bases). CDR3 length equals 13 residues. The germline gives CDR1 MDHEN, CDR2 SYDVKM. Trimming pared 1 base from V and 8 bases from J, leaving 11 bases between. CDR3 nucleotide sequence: TGTGCCAGCAGTTTATCGGGGGTCGAAGGCTACACCTTC. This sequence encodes CASSLSGVEGYTF.

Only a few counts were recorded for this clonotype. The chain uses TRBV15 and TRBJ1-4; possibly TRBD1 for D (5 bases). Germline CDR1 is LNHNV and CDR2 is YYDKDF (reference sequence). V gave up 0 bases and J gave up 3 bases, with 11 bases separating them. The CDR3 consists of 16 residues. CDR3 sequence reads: CATSRERVRANEKLFF. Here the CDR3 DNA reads TGTGCCACCAGCAGAGAAAGGGTCAGGGCTAATGAAAAACTGTTTTTT.

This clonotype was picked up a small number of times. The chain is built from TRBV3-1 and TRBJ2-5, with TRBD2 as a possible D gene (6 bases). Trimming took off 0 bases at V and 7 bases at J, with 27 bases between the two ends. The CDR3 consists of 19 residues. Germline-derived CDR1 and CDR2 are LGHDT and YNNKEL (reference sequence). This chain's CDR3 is CASSQDFGTFYSGRGTQYF. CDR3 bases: TGTGCCAGCAGCCAAGATTTCGGCACCTTTTACTCCGGGCGGGGGACCCAGTACTTC.

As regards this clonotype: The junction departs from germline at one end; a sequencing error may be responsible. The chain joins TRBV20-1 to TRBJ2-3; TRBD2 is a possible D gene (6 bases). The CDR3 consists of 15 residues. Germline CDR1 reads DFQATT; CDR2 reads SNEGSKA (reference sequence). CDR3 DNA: TGCAGTGTTGCCAGGGTGGACTACGGCACAGATACGCAGTATTTC. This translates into CSVARVDYGTDTQYF.

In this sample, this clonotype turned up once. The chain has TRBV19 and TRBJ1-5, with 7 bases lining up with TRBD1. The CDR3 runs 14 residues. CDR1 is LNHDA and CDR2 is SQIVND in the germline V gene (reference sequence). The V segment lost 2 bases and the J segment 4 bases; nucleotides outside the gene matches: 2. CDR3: CASSIRDRNQPQHF. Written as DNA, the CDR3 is TGTGCCAGTAGTATAAGGGACAGAAATCAGCCCCAGCATTTT.

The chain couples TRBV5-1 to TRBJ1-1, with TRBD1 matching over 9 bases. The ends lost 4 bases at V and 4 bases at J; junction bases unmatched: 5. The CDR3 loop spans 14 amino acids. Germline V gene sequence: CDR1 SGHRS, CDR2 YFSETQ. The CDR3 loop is CASSEGQGGTEAFF. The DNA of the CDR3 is TGCGCCAGCAGCGAGGGACAGGGAGGCACTGAAGCTTTCTTT.

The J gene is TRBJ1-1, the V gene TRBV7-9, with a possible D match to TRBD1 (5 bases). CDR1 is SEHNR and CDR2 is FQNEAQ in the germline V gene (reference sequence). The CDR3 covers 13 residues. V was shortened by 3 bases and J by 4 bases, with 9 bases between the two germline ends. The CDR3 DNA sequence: TGTGCCAGCAGCTTTGGCGGGGGCACTGAAGCTTTCTTT. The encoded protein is CASSFGGGTEAFF.

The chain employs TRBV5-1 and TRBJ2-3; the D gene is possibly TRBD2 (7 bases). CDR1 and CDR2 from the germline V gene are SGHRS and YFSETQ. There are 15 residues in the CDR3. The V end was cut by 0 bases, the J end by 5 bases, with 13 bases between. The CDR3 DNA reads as TGCGCCAGCAGCTTGGTGGGGGGGCCGGTAGATACGCAGTATTTT. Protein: CASSLVGGPVDTQYF.

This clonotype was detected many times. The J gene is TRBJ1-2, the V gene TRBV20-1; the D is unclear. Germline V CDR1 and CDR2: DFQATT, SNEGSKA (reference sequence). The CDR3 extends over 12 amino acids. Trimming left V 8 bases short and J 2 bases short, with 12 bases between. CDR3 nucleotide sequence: TGCAGTTCCCAGGAATCGAACTATGGCTACACCTTC. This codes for CSSQESNYGYTF.

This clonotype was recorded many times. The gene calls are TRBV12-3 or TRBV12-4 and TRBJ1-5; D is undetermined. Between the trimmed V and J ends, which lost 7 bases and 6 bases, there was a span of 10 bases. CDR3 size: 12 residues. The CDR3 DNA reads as TGTGCCAGCAAGAGGTTTACTCAGCCCCAGCATTTT. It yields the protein CASKRFTQPQHF.

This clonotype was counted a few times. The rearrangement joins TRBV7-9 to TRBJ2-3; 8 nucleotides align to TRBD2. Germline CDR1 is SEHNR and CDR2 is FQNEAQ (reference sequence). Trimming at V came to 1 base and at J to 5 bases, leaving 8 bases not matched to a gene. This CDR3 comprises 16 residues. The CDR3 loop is CASSLVWRGAGDTQYF. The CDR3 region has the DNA TGTGCCAGCAGCTTAGTCTGGCGGGGGGCGGGAGATACGCAGTATTTT. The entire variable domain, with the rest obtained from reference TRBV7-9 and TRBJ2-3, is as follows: DTGVSQNPRHKITKRGQNVTFRCDPISEHNRLYWYRQTLGQGPEFLTYFQNEAQLEKSRLLSDRFSAERPKGSFSTLEIQRTEQGDSAMYLCASSLVWRGAGDTQYFGPGTRLTVL.